The 28 T cell receptor beta chains listed next were all sequenced from one sample in a study of T cell repertoires in ileal Crohn's disease. Method: immunoSEQ multiplex PCR; TCRdb's copy keeps in-frame clones and lacks some. This repertoire shows over 3,500 clones, less than 80% found once; its top ten account for approximately 15%. Sequencing was carried out using ileal tissue. Every receptor here comes from an adult with Crohn's disease.

CDR3 sequence reads: CASSLGQGVNEQFF. The CDR3 DNA is TGCGCCAGCAGCCTCGGACAGGGGGTCAATGAGCAGTTCTTC. The V and J genes are TRBV4-3 and TRBJ2-1; TRBD1 matches at 10 bases. Germline trimming cut 4 bases from V and 6 bases from J; bases unmatched to any gene: 3. Germline CDR1 is LGHNA and CDR2 is YSLEER. This CDR3 comprises 14 residues.

The chain employs TRBV9 and TRBJ1-5; the D gene is possibly TRBD1 (5 bases). The V and J ends lost 3 bases and 4 bases respectively, with 14 bases between them. Germline V gene lookup returns CDR1 SGDLS and CDR2 YYNGEE. CDR3 length: 15 amino acids. CDR3: CASSEVRDWNQPQHF. The CDR3 DNA reads as TGTGCCAGCAGCGAGGTCCGGGACTGGAATCAGCCCCAGCATTTT.

The chain couples TRBV7-3 to TRBJ1-6; 7 positions agree with TRBD1. With V trimmed by 5 bases and J by 5 bases, 3 bases remained unmatched. This CDR3 is built from 14 residues. Germline V lookup: CDR1 SGHTA, CDR2 FQGTGA. The CDR3 here is CASSLTGNNSPLHF. CDR3 nucleotides: TGTGCCAGCAGCCTGACAGGGAATAATTCACCCCTCCACTTT.

This sequence joins TRBV4-1 and TRBJ1-1; 7 bases match TRBD1. This CDR3 spans 16 amino acids. Losses at the gene ends were 5 bases for V and 5 bases for J; bases not matched to a gene: 14. The V gene's germline CDR1 is MGHRA and CDR2 YSYEKL. CDR3 residues: CASSYGGGWFSTEAFF. The CDR3 DNA sequence: TGCGCCAGCAGCTACGGAGGGGGCTGGTTTAGTACTGAAGCTTTCTTT.

The chain joins TRBV14 to TRBJ1-6; 7 bases line up with TRBD1. The germline V gene encodes CDR1 SGHDN and CDR2 FVKESK. CDR3 size: 15 residues. Germline trimming cut 2 bases from V and 7 bases from J; bases unmatched to any gene: 5. DNA of the CDR3: TGTGCCAGCAGCCAAAACAGGGGTGGGAATTCACCCCTCCACTTT. This codes for CASSQNRGGNSPLHF.

This clone occurred a few times. The CDR3 nucleotides are TGTGCCAGTAGTAATCGCCCGCGTAATGAAAAACTGTTTTTT. Amino acids: CASSNRPRNEKLFF. V is TRBV19 and J is TRBJ1-4; no clear D. The CDR3 totals 14 residues. Germline loops: CDR1 LNHDA, CDR2 SQIVND (reference sequence). The V gene lost 4 bases and the J gene lost 4 bases, with 10 bases spanning the gap.

V and J are TRBV5-8 and TRBJ2-3; D gene unclear. This CDR3 contains 15 residues. Trimming left V 2 bases short and J 4 bases short, with 14 bases between. CDR1 and CDR2 from the germline V gene are SGHTS and YDEGEE. The CDR3 bases are TGTGCCAGCAGCTTCGTTCTAGAGACGCCAGATACGCAGTATTTT. As protein: CASSFVLETPDTQYF. The full variable domain, rest sourced from reference TRBV5-8 and TRBJ2-3, is EAGVTQSPTHLIKTRGQQATLRCSPISGHTSVYWYQQALGLGLQFLLWYDEGEERNRGNFPPRFSGRQFPNYSSELNVNALELEDSALYLCASSFVLETPDTQYFGPGTRLTVL.

V and J are TRBV28 and TRBJ1-4; 8 positions match TRBD1. The CDR3 has 14 residues. V was clipped by 8 bases and J by 4 bases; unmatched bases: 6. Germline values: CDR1 MDHEN, CDR2 SYDVKM. The CDR3 reads CASFDRGGNEKLFF. The CDR3 DNA reads as TGTGCCAGCTTCGACAGGGGTGGTAATGAAAAACTGTTTTTT.

Here the CDR3 DNA reads TGTGCCAGCAGTGTTAGGGGTAGCAATCAGCCCCAGCATTTT. It codes for CASSVRGSNQPQHF. The chain couples TRBV27 to TRBJ1-5, with D possibly TRBD1 on 5 matching bases. CDR1 and CDR2 from the germline V gene are MNHEY and SMNVEV (reference sequence). V was clipped by 5 bases and J by 0 bases, with 8 bases between them. CDR3 length: 14 residues.

This clone was counted only a few times. The rearrangement uses TRBV7-2 and TRBJ1-4; D possibly corresponds to TRBD1 (6 bases). Per germline, CDR1 SGHTA and CDR2 FQGNSA. V lost 6 bases, J lost 6 bases, and 14 bases lay in between. The CDR3 is 14 amino acids. The CDR3 bases are TGTGCCAGCAGATCGGACAGCCTTTATGAAAAACTGTTTTTT. Its translation: CASRSDSLYEKLFF.

J is TRBJ2-7 and V is TRBV30, with a weak D call TRBD2 (6 bases). The CDR3 totals 13 residues. The germline CDR1 and CDR2 sequences are GTSNPN and SVGIG (reference sequence). Trimming shortened V by 4 bases and J by 5 bases, and 15 bases separated the two germline ends. This CDR3 reads CAWTRDSSHEQYF. For the CDR3, the DNA is TGTGCCTGGACGCGGGACTCCAGCCACGAGCAGTACTTC.

The chain couples TRBV11-3 to TRBJ2-1, with 8 bases that match TRBD2. The CDR3 extends over 18 amino acids. With V trimmed by 1 base and J by 0 bases, 8 bases remained unmatched. The germline V gene encodes CDR1 SGHNT and CDR2 YENEEA. The DNA of the CDR3 is TGTGCCAGCAGCTTAGGACTCGGGAGCGGGGGCTCCTACAATGAGCAGTTCTTC. Protein sequence: CASSLGLGSGGSYNEQFF.

This chain uses TRBV6-1 with TRBJ1-3, with a weak D call TRBD1 (6 bases). V was clipped by 4 bases and J by 4 bases, with 11 bases between them. Germline loops: CDR1 MNHNS, CDR2 SASEGT. The CDR3 contains 14 residues. The CDR3 nucleotides are TGTGCCAGCAGTGTTCAGGGGTCCGGAAACACCATATATTTT. This codes for CASSVQGSGNTIYF.

V and J are TRBV5-1 and TRBJ2-1; 11 bases match TRBD1. This CDR3 is 15 amino acids long. Germline V gives CDR1 SGHRS, CDR2 YFSETQ. The J segment lost 9 bases and the V segment lost 4 bases, leaving 9 bases of the junction unmatched. Here the CDR3 DNA reads TGCGCCAGCAGCGGAACCGGGACAGGGGGGGGTGAGCAGTTCTTC. The encoded protein is CASSGTGTGGGEQFF.

The J gene is TRBJ2-5, the V gene TRBV7-9; the match to TRBD2 covers 11 bases. The CDR3 covers 16 residues. Trimming at V came to 6 bases and at J to 11 bases, leaving 17 bases not matched to a gene. Germline V lookup: CDR1 SEHNR, CDR2 FQNEAQ (reference sequence). This chain's CDR3 is CASSPSGTSGLREQYF. The DNA of the CDR3 is TGTGCCAGCAGTCCATCCGGGACTAGCGGTCTTAGGGAGCAGTACTTC.

This clone was seen a few times. The chain is built from TRBV9 and TRBJ1-4, with TRBD1 identical over 9 bases. CDR3 length: 15 residues. J was trimmed by 5 bases and V by 0 bases; bases with no gene match: 2. The germline V gene encodes CDR1 SGDLS and CDR2 YYNGEE. The CDR3 loop is CASSVAGTGNEKLFF. CDR3 nucleotide sequence: TGTGCCAGCAGCGTAGCCGGGACAGGGAATGAAAAACTGTTTTTT.

The genes are TRBV29-1 and TRBJ2-2; the D gene is possibly TRBD2 (5 bases). Trimming took 4 bases from V and 6 from J, leaving 12 bases between them. This CDR3 region has 13 residues. Germline CDR1 is SQVTM and CDR2 is ANQGSEA. The CDR3 sequence: CSVGGLAPGELFF. CDR3 sequence (DNA): TGCAGCGTTGGGGGTCTAGCACCCGGGGAGCTGTTTTTT.

The V and J genes are TRBV10-2 and TRBJ2-4, with 7 bases matching TRBD2. This CDR3 spans 14 amino acids. The germline V gene encodes CDR1 WSHSY and CDR2 SAAADI. V lost 4 bases and J lost 3; bases outside the gene matches: 3. The CDR3 DNA is TGCGCCAGCAGTGGATCGGGGGGCAAAAACATTCAGTACTTC. Protein: CASSGSGGKNIQYF.

The chain links TRBV7-3 to TRBJ1-1; D is possibly TRBD1 (5 bases). The length of the CDR3 is 14 residues. CDR1 is SGHTA and CDR2 is FQGTGA in the germline V gene. V lost 2 bases and J 5 bases, leaving 12 bases between the germline ends. The CDR3 DNA follows: TGTGCCAGCAGCTTAGAGGCAGGGCGGACTGAAGCTTTCTTT. It translates to CASSLEAGRTEAFF.

V usage is TRBV9 and J usage is TRBJ2-7; the match to TRBD2 covers 10 bases. Germline-derived CDR1 and CDR2 are SGDLS and YYNGEE. The length of the CDR3 is 14 residues. V was clipped by 3 bases and J by 3 bases; unmatched bases: 3. In DNA, the CDR3 is TGTGCCAGCAGCGCCCGGACTAGCGGCTACGAGCAGTACTTC. Translating it yields CASSARTSGYEQYF.

This chain uses TRBV7-2 with TRBJ2-1; 14 bases fit TRBD2. J was trimmed by 9 bases and V by 5 bases; bases with no gene match: 3. From germline, CDR1 is SGHTA and CDR2 FQGNSA. The CDR3 spans 14 residues. CDR3 loop: CASSRGLAGAEQFF. In DNA, the CDR3 is TGTGCCAGCAGCCGGGGACTAGCGGGAGCTGAGCAGTTCTTC.

The genes are TRBV19 and TRBJ1-5; possibly TRBD1 for D (5 bases). CDR3 size: 14 residues. Germline lookup yields CDR1 LNHDA and CDR2 SQIVND (reference sequence). V was clipped by 5 bases and J by 3 bases, with 11 bases between them. CDR3 DNA: TGTGCCAGTAGTCACGGACAAAACAATCAGCCCCAGCATTTT. The encoded protein is CASSHGQNNQPQHF.

This chain links TRBV30 with TRBJ1-6, with D possibly TRBD1 on 6 matching bases. The V gene's germline CDR1 is GTSNPN and CDR2 SVGIG (reference sequence). The ends were cut back, 5 bases at V and 0 bases at J, with 8 bases in the middle. This CDR3 is 14 amino acids long. CDR3 sequence: CAWDRSSYNSPLHF. The CDR3 DNA is TGTGCCTGGGACAGGAGCTCCTATAATTCACCCCTCCACTTT.

This clone has a handful of counts. The rearrangement joins TRBV7-8 to TRBJ1-4; perhaps TRBD1 as D (5 bases). The CDR3 loop spans 14 amino acids. Trimming stripped 1 base from V and 4 bases from J, with 7 bases between. Germline V CDR1 and CDR2: SGHVS, FQNEAQ. The CDR3, as DNA: TGTGCCAGCAGCTTAGGACAGAATAATGAAAAACTGTTTTTT. It yields the protein CASSLGQNNEKLFF.

V gene TRBV6-5 combines with J gene TRBJ2-1; 10 nucleotides align to TRBD2. The V gene's germline CDR1 is MNHEY and CDR2 SVGAGI. CDR3 length equals 14 residues. V shed 6 bases, J shed 5 bases, and the junction held 4 bases outside the gene matches. CDR3 nucleotide sequence: TGTGCCAGCAGACTAGCGGGATCGGACAATGAGCAGTTCTTC. Protein: CASRLAGSDNEQFF.

The CDR3 is CASSQRPLLAGLPKSIQYF. CDR3 DNA sequence: TGTGCCAGCAGCCAAAGGCCCCTACTAGCGGGACTCCCGAAAAGTATTCAGTACTTC. The genes are TRBV13 and TRBJ2-4; 10 bases match TRBD2. Germline trimming cut 5 bases from V and 10 bases from J; bases unmatched to any gene: 23. This CDR3 has 19 residues. The germline V gene encodes CDR1 PRHDT and CDR2 FYEKMQ (reference sequence).

This chain's CDR3 is CASRTLAGEPLAKNIQYF. DNA of the CDR3: TGTGCCAGCAGGACCCTAGCGGGGGAACCTTTAGCCAAAAACATTCAGTACTTC. The rearrangement uses TRBV2 and TRBJ2-4; 10 bases fit TRBD2. Germline V gives CDR1 SNHLY, CDR2 FYNNEI. This CDR3 is built from 18 residues. The J segment lost 0 bases and the V segment lost 6 bases, leaving 11 bases of the junction unmatched.

V and J are TRBV6-1 and TRBJ2-7, with D uncertain. Trimming stripped 9 bases from V and 4 bases from J, with 13 bases between. The CDR3 has 12 amino acids. Per germline, CDR1 MNHNS and CDR2 SASEGT. CDR3 residues: CASFGGNYEQYF. The CDR3 nucleotides read TGTGCCAGTTTCGGCGGAAATTACGAGCAGTACTTC.